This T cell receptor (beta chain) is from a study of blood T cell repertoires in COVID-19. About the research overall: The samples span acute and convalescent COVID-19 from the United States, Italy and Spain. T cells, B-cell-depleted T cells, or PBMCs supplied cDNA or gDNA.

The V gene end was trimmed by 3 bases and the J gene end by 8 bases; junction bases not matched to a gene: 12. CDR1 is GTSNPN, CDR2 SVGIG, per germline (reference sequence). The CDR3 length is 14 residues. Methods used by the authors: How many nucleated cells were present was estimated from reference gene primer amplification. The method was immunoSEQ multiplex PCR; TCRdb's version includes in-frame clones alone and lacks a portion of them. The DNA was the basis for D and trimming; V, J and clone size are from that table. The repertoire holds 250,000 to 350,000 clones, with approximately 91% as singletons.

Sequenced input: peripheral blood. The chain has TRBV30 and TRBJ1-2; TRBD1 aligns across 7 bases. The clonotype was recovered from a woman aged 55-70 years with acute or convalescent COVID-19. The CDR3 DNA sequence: TGTGCCTGGAGGAGGTCAGGGGGTGGAGAAGGCTACACCTTC. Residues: CAWRRSGGGEGYTF.